The TCR beta chain under discussion was sequenced for a study of blood T cell repertoires in COVID-19 (dated by TCRdb to about 2020). About the full investigation: Recovered participants in ImmuneRACE Cohort 3 were defined by two consecutive negative NP/OP PCR tests, clearance by a healthcare professional, or resolution of symptoms. Samples from collaborators originated in the United States, Italy and Spain and spanned both the acute and convalescent phases of COVID-19. The material from the prospective study consisted of cDNA or gDNA derived from T cells, B-cell-depleted T cells, or PBMCs. Deeply sampled blood TCRbeta repertoires from subjects exposed to, actively infected with, or recovered from COVID-19 were included in the dataset. The repertoires were made available in a free public database intended to serve as a resource for research on the immune response to SARS-CoV-2. Samples were obtained from the ongoing ImmuneRACE study (first 160 participants) and from over 1,000 subjects provided by 6 global collaborators. Nearly every sample came with metadata listing a de-identified subject ID, COVID-19 status, age in years and sex. Where HLA class I and class II types were available, the types were taken from metadata supplied by the sample provider, not from assay-based typing.

The immunoSEQ Assay, a bias-controlled multiplex PCR, was used to amplify TCRbeta CDR3 regions from genomic DNA. The authors' pipeline ran thus. Nucleated cell counts per sample were estimated from amplification of reference gene primers within the assay. To quantify the absolute abundance of each unique TCRbeta CDR3 rearrangement, sequence reads were collapsed and filtered. For each sample, productive Simpson clonality was calculated as the square root of Simpson's diversity index across productive rearrangements. This is the immuneACCESS table as TCRdb keeps it, with only in-frame sequences that have V and J called. A part of the clones is gone; compared with another copy, unresolved V genes explain less than half, and the rest is unexplained. That table furnishes V, J and clone size, whereas the DNA furnished D and trimming. The sample table lists around 290,000 clones, approximately 90% of them with a count of one. The ten largest clones represent approximately 2% of the sample.

Worth noting for this clone: The antigen it recognizes is unknown. The record has no base qualities; no much larger clone is one base away.

The cysteine opens and the phenylalanine closes a CDR3 of 13 amino acids. Kept here is only the CDR3 DNA, which spans 39 bases and is read in frame from base 1. After removal of 6 bases from V and 10 bases from J, the junction retains 6 bases not matched to a gene. Via the germline V gene, CDR1 is SGHRS and CDR2 YFSETQ. Participants in the prospective study were aged roughly 18 to 89 years, lived in some 24 United States geographic areas, and enrolled through a virtual design. In the prospective study, cohorts were assigned on the basis of participant-reported clinical history obtained from a screening survey and a study questionnaire. Each participant in the prospective study had whole blood, serum and a nasopharyngeal or oropharyngeal swab collected by mobile phlebotomists. Over a roughly two-month period, participants in the prospective study had the option of providing additional blood draws and questionnaires. Before DNA extraction, prospective study blood samples were shipped either frozen or at room temperature.

Here is what the overall study found, with its caveats: The amount of clinical and demographic metadata varied by source and participant and was provided uncurated.

The receptor was isolated from a woman aged 60-75 years in a cohort exposed to, infected with or recovered from COVID-19 (not recorded which). The V and J segments used are TRBV5-1 and TRBJ1-6, with 8 bases aligning to TRBD1. The material sequenced was PBMCs or T cells enriched from blood (not recorded which). The DNA sequence reads TGCGCCAGCACCACAGGGGGATGGTCACCCCTCCACTTT. Its coded protein is CASTTGGWSPLHF.